This section outlines one T cell receptor (beta chain) sequence together with its context. Its antigen is unknown. The input lacks base qualities; no much larger clone sits a single base away. This specimen comes from a study of regulatory T cells (dated by TCRdb to between 2018 and 2020). Study-wide context: The study compared T-cell receptor beta repertoires of sorted regulatory, conventional CD4+ and CD8+ T cells in CD3G-deficient patients with those in healthy controls.

Results the study describes overall, beyond this receptor: Regulatory T-cell repertoire restriction was found to vary between patients and was most prominent in the two patients with the most severe autoimmunity. Regulatory T-cell samples from patients gave roughly tenfold fewer unique productive TRB reads than control samples did. In patients, repertoires had restricted unique TRB V-J pairs and skewed V and J gene usage, with regulatory T cells showing the most marked changes. Reduced Shannon diversity was observed in regulatory T cells from CD3G-deficient patients compared with autologous conventional CD4+ cells and with control regulatory T cells.

The multiplex PCR used 52 forward TRBV primers and 13 reverse TRBJ primers, with assay-based and computational corrections for amplification bias. Rearranged TRB loci were amplified from genomic DNA by multiplex PCR within the immunoSEQ assay. Sequencing of the TRB amplicons was done on an Illumina HiSeq platform. As for how the authors treated the data: Raw sequences were error-filtered and aligned to reference gene sequences by custom algorithms and were subsequently analyzed with the immunoSEQ online tools. Frequencies of productive and nonproductive TRB rearrangements were assessed among unique sequences as well as among total sequences. The likelihood of self-reactivity was estimated by examining two features, hydrophobicity and amino acid composition, of TRB CDR3 positions 6 and 7. For group comparisons, t tests, Mann-Whitney tests or two-way ANOVA were performed in Prism software. TCRdb's version of the immuneACCESS table is confined to in-frame rearrangements and falls short of the full clone set. An unresolved V gene accounts for under half of the shortfall where checked; the remainder is of unknown origin. V, J and clone size reflect that table, while D and trimming were determined from the DNA. The sample records 3,000 to 5,000 clones, about 91% of which are singletons. Over 2.5% of the sample belongs to the ten largest clones.

The CDR3 contains 14 residues, cysteine and phenylalanine counted. CDR3 DNA is the only sequence kept; it has 42 bases, read in frame from the first base. V is clipped by 3 bases and J by 5 bases, and the sequence between their germline boundaries is 13 bases long. CDR1 and CDR2 (SGHRS, YFSETQ) derive from the germline V gene. Evidence of autoimmunity was present in all CD3G-deficient patients, and the autoimmunity was more severe in two of the patients. Patients ranged from 2 to 39 years of age at testing and had reduced naive and increased memory CD4+ and CD8+ T-cell proportions. CD4+ cells were FACS-sorted into CD25-high CD127-low regulatory T cells and CD25-low CD127-high conventional CD4+ T cells. The patient group comprised about six individuals with CD3G deficiency. An international network of physicians across the United States, Europe and Asia provided the patient samples and clinical data. Ficoll density separation was used to isolate peripheral blood mononuclear cells.

The chain joins TRBV5-1 to TRBJ2-3, and possibly TRBD2, on 5 matching bases. The receptor's source is a child aged 2 to 10 with CD3G deficiency. Sequencing was performed on CD4+ Tregs sorted from blood. The DNA sequence is given as TGCGCCAGCAGCTCAGGACTCCTGGGAGATACGCAGTATTTT. Its coded protein is CASSSGLLGDTQYF.